A single sample is the source of the 21 T cell receptor beta chains below, sequenced in a study of T cells expressing NK-cell markers. TCRdb reworked the 5' RACE reads into one entry per CDR3 protein, no DNA. The table lists about 440,000 distinct CDR3 sequences. Material for sequencing was blood T cells: a sorted CD56 or NKG2C T cell subset, CD4+ or CD8+ T cells, or bulk PBMC T cells (not recorded which). Receptors originate from a woman between 18 and 70 years old in good health.

The chain has TRBV7-8 and TRBJ2-3; the D gene TCRdb calls, TRBD2, cannot be checked with no DNA. Germline assignment: CDR1 SGHVS and CDR2 FQNEAQ. This CDR3 region has 15 residues. CDR3 residues: CASSLVGPPSDTQYF. Combining the CDR3 with reference TRBV7-8 and TRBJ2-3 gives the whole variable domain GAGVSQSPRYKVAKRGQDVALRCDPISGHVSLFWYQQALGQGPEFLTYFQNEAQLDKSGLPSDRFFAERPEGSVSTLKIQRTQQEDSAVYLCASSLVGPPSDTQYFGPGTRLTVL.

V usage is TRBV5-1 and J usage is TRBJ1-1; TCRdb returns TRBD1, unconfirmable since there is no DNA. From germline, CDR1 is SGHRS and CDR2 YFSETQ. The CDR3 totals 15 residues. CDR3 residues: CASSPGRQSNTEAFF.

Here the CDR3 reads CASSYSMIAGAYNEQFF. The chain combines TRBV6-2 or TRBV6-3 with TRBJ2-1; TCRdb designates TRBD2, a call that cannot be tested without DNA. The CDR3 has 17 residues. Germline V CDR1 and CDR2: MNHEY, SVGEGT.

This chain uses TRBV18 with TRBJ2-3; TCRdb selects TRBD2, and the lack of DNA leaves this call unchecked. Germline CDR1 reads KGHSH; CDR2 reads LQKENI. This CDR3 comprises 16 residues. CDR3 loop: CASSPMEGLLPDTQYF.

The chain has TRBV20-1 and TRBJ2-2. Germline loops: CDR1 DFQATT, CDR2 SNEGSKA (reference sequence). This CDR3 is 12 amino acids long. Here the CDR3 reads CSAPGNTGELFF.

The rearrangement joins TRBV27 to TRBJ2-1. This CDR3 is 12 amino acids long. Germline values: CDR1 MNHEY, CDR2 SMNVEV (reference sequence). The CDR3 region is CALGRPYNEQFF.

The chain joins TRBV7-2 to TRBJ2-5; TCRdb selects TRBD2, and the lack of DNA leaves this call unchecked. The germline V gene encodes CDR1 SGHTA and CDR2 FQGNSA. The CDR3 consists of 15 residues. The CDR3 sequence: CASSVTSGGLETQYF.

The rearrangement uses TRBV24-1 and TRBJ2-7; there is no DNA to check the TCRdb D call of TRBD2. The CDR3 consists of 13 residues. Germline CDR1 is KGHDR and CDR2 is SFDVKD. The CDR3 here is CATSQAGSREQYF.

V is TRBV10-2 and J is TRBJ1-4. This CDR3 contains 14 residues. Germline V gene sequence: CDR1 WSHSY, CDR2 SAAADI. The CDR3 protein is CASLAGWGNEKLFF.

The chain links TRBV15 to TRBJ2-1. This CDR3 region has 15 residues. Germline CDR1 and CDR2: LNHNV and YYDKDF (reference sequence). CDR3 in amino acids: CATSRDKASYNEQFF.

The chain couples TRBV5-8 to TRBJ1-2. Germline V lookup: CDR1 SGHTS, CDR2 YDEGEE. The CDR3 is 11 residues long. CDR3 amino acids: CASSLEAAAYF.

J is TRBJ1-1 and V is TRBV5-6; the D gene TCRdb calls, TRBD1, cannot be checked with no DNA. CDR3 size: 15 residues. CDR1 is SGHDT, CDR2 YYEEEE, per germline. This CDR3 is CASSSGRVGGTEAFF.

The chain is built from TRBV20-1 and TRBJ1-1; TCRdb calls TRBD1, which cannot be checked without DNA. This CDR3 region has 13 residues. Germline V CDR1 and CDR2: DFQATT, SNEGSKA (reference sequence). CDR3 residues: CSASPGAITEAFF.

The chain has TRBV15 and TRBJ1-1; without DNA, the TCRdb call of TRBD1 cannot be checked. This CDR3 spans 15 amino acids. Germline CDR1 reads LNHNV; CDR2 reads YYDKDF (reference sequence). CDR3 in amino acids: CATSGDRVGSTEAFF.

The rearrangement uses TRBV6-1 and TRBJ2-4; TCRdb names TRBD1, which stays unverified in the absence of DNA. The length of the CDR3 is 16 residues. In germline, CDR1 is MNHNS, CDR2 SASEGT. The CDR3 loop is CASSPTRRGGENIQYF.

This chain uses TRBV29-1 with TRBJ1-3. CDR3 length: 12 residues. Germline assignment: CDR1 SQVTM and CDR2 ANQGSEA. CDR3 in amino acids: CSVIGPGNTIYF.

This rearrangement joins TRBV18 to TRBJ2-7; the TCRdb call, TRBD2, lacks DNA for checking. Germline V gives CDR1 KGHSH, CDR2 LQKENI. The CDR3 consists of 13 residues. The CDR3 reads CASSPGAVDEQYF.

This sequence joins TRBV6-5 and TRBJ1-4. The germline CDR1 and CDR2 sequences are MNHEY and SVGAGI. The CDR3 loop spans 15 amino acids. The CDR3 region is CASSYSNTLNEKLFF.

The genes are TRBV6-2 or TRBV6-3 and TRBJ1-1. The length of the CDR3 is 15 residues. Germline loops: CDR1 MNHEY, CDR2 SVGEGT. CDR3 in amino acids: CASSYRNTLNTEAFF.

The V gene is TRBV5-1, the J gene TRBJ2-7; with no DNA, the TCRdb D assignment of TRBD2 cannot be verified. Germline lookup yields CDR1 SGHRS and CDR2 YFSETQ. This CDR3 region has 16 residues. CDR3 amino acids: CASSLESAGGRHEQYF.

The chain recombines TRBV28 with TRBJ2-7; the TCRdb call, TRBD1, lacks DNA for checking. The CDR3 has 14 amino acids. Germline CDR1 MDHEN, CDR2 SYDVKM. CDR3 in amino acids: CASTPRPGTYEQYF.